This T cell receptor beta chain was captured in a study of cytomegalovirus exposure and HLA in healthy donors (dated by TCRdb to about 2017). Regarding the complete study: In an earlier analysis of some 550 of the donors, 250 to 300 Gb of sequence data and just under 120 million unique TCR beta sequences from about 180 million T cells were reported. Donor age, sex, ethnicity and CMV serostatus were compiled alongside the repertoire data. Typing coverage varied by locus: roughly 620-630 donors for A, B, C, DRB1 and DQB1; 522 for DQA1; around 610 for DPA1; fewer than 480 for DPB1. Both class I and class II loci were covered by HLA typing, at four-digit resolution. To predict cytomegalovirus infection status, the study brought together high-throughput TCR immunosequencing, statistical association of individual TCRs with disease status, and machine learning. A later genetic analysis took genome-wide SNP genotypes for about 60% of the roughly 670 donors and used that subset as a discovery cohort. Using immunosequencing, the study profiled T cell repertoires from 666 subjects and related those repertoires to cytomegalovirus serostatus. In the later analysis, no new phenotypic data were used to find candidate immune exposures; instead, reliance was placed on TCR beta sequences and their occurrence across donors. On average, 235,054 unique TCR beta nucleotide sequences were sequenced per donor among 350 to 400 genotyped donors of the cohort, with roughly 18% of those sequences being non-productive. Of the roughly 410 genotyped donors, roughly 76% were placed in the genetic ancestry cluster associated with self-reported Caucasian donors. The study aimed to test whether cataloging public T cell receptors could reveal signatures of past pathogen exposure. In an earlier analysis of 587 of the donors, high-throughput TCR beta sequencing was used to judge whether each TCR beta V gene segment behaved as functional or pseudogenic. Every repertoire in the discovery cohort had been generated on one and the same sequencing platform. A handful of DR-DQ haplotypes were handled as single units for association and clustering because linkage in the cohort was strong. An early release that covered some 640 HLA-typed donors contained around 330 gigabases of sequencing data and roughly 84 million unique TCR sequences. Besides the first cohort of 666 subjects, a separate validation cohort made up of 120 different subjects was used. In a later analysis, previously published TCR beta repertoires from about 670 donors were re-analyzed and high-resolution HLA genotyping was added so that TCR occurrence patterns could be studied.

Turning to this clone: Its recognized antigen is unknown. Per-nucleotide qualities are absent, and no much larger clonotype sits a single base away.

Libraries were prepared through the immunoSEQ multiplex PCR assay. A mixture of 60 forward primers for TCR Vbeta segments and 13 reverse primers for TCR Jbeta segments was used in the multiplex PCR. The CDR3 region of rearranged TCR beta genes was amplified from genomic DNA with a multiplex PCR assay. Amplified TCR beta libraries were sequenced as 87-base-pair reads on the Illumina HiSeq System. The study's processing was this. A later analysis counted approximately 74 million unique TCR beta chains across the approximately 700 repertoires, and some 11 million of these chains were shared by at least two donors. A nearest-neighbor algorithm error-corrected the raw reads and collapsed the reads into unique sequences, merging closely related sequences to remove PCR and sequencing errors. To assign V, D and J gene segments, CDR3 sequences were aligned to IMGT reference sequences. For a sequence to be retained, a match of at least six nucleotides was required to both a V gene segment and a J gene segment. Rearrangements were called productive when the CDR3 lacked stop codons and stayed in frame with V and J; all others were non-productive. CDR3 was defined by IMGT convention, running from the second conserved V-encoded cysteine to the conserved J-encoded phenylalanine. The earlier analysis of about 530 of the donors excluded any sequence lacking an unambiguous match to a single V gene segment. An earlier analysis of 587 of the donors called V segments functional above 56.7% productive rearrangements and segregating when the between-donor standard deviation exceeded 5%. A statistical classification framework was built to diagnose cytomegalovirus status from the catalog of TCR beta chain sequences. V and J gene assignment, in a later analysis, came from comparing TCR nucleotide sequences with IMGT/GENE-DB human TR gene sequences. Using the TCRdist pipeline, a later analysis assigned CDR3 sequences along with most-parsimonious VDJ recombination scenarios. In a later analysis, each TCR beta chain was defined by its CDR3 amino acid sequence together with its V-gene family, and reads without a unique V-gene family were excluded. To address suspected cross-contamination and a sequencing artifact, a later analysis removed roughly 580 highly shared, low-generation-probability nucleotide sequences. A later analysis calculated a clonal expansion index for each public chain from normalized within-repertoire ranks of inferred template counts. In a later analysis, generation probabilities were computed with a VDJ recombination model fitted to out-of-frame rearrangements, and the resulting probabilities were checked against IGoR. Hypergeometric tests were used in a later analysis to score TCR-TCR, TCR-HLA and TCR-CMV co-occurrence, with a repertoire-size bias correction applied to the TCR pairs. False discovery rates were estimated in a later analysis by permuting HLA or CMV assignments 20 times. In a later analysis, co-occurring TCRs were grouped with DBSCAN, and TCRdist sequence similarity was added when clustering was performed within HLA-allele-positive subsets. For co-occurrence clustering, repertoires with fewer than 30,000 or more than 120,000 public chains were excluded, along with roughly 5 repertoires with anomalous nucleotide sharing. The immuneACCESS repertoire file appears here via TCRdb, limited to in-frame rearrangements. These files lack a portion of the clones; in checked studies, under half of the deficit traces to unresolved V genes, and the cause of the others is not known. That table is the source of V, J and clone size, and D and trimming were worked out from the DNA. This sample gives 40,000 to 55,000 clones in total; over 60% of them show up just once. The ten most abundant clones make up approximately 2.5% of the sample.

In total, around 600 healthy bone marrow donors made up the cohort. At the time of sampling, every cohort member was nominally healthy, though immune exposures that went unrecorded were likely present. The donor was CMV seropositive and was included in the group of almost 300 seropositive cohort members. Every donor gave a peripheral blood sample, and the peripheral blood mononuclear cells from that sample were used for TCR beta sequencing. The Qiagen DNeasy Blood Extraction Kit was used to extract genomic DNA from the blood cell samples. General findings and caveats noted by the study authors: Some IMGT-functional V segments, including TRBV6-2 and TRBV6-3, could not be distinguished by the 87-base-pair reads and were therefore excluded. A few of the identified cytomegalovirus-associated TCR beta chains were confirmed in vitro to be specific for cytomegalovirus antigens. The only immune exposure information available for the cohort was CMV serostatus. Because counts were too low, 15 or so rarely observed V segments, including chromosome 9 orphons, were excluded from the earlier analysis of roughly 580 of the donors. In a later genetic analysis, a missense DCLRE1C variant was associated with V-gene and J-gene trimming of TCR beta chains, and the association was replicated in an independent cohort. The authors suggested that the approach could potentially be generalized to other disease states and immunological phenotypes. While some public TCRs were present in many individuals, most TCR sequences turned up only very rarely across donors. Correlated functional status among segregating V segments might reflect linkage disequilibrium, but an unknown experimental factor could not be ruled out. The presence/absence analyses assumed that sequencing depth was roughly uniform across donors, and that assumption may not be true. A cluster of highly shared sequence variants was judged likely to represent a technical artifact of the sequencing pipeline. When HLA alleles, especially DR and DQ, strongly co-occurred, attributing TCR associations to individual alleles was difficult. In a later analysis, HLA-associated TCR beta chains were found to be more clonally expanded and to have lower generation probabilities than equally common non-associated chains. In an earlier analysis of fewer than 750 of the donors, most TCR beta V segments were observed in productive rearrangements about 87% or about 30% of the time, broadly matching IMGT annotations. In the study, 150 to 200 TCR beta chains were listed as associated with cytomegalovirus. In a later analysis, most CMV-associated TCR beta chains were found to appear HLA-restricted, with HLA associations seemingly driven largely by CMV exposure. According to a later analysis, TCR association rates differed among HLA loci, with DRB1 alleles showing the most associated TCRs and HLA-C alleles showing the fewest. This cohort had only TCR beta chains sequenced, and the lack of alpha or paired-chain data limited which features could be detected. Cytomegalovirus status was reported to be diagnosed by the classifier with high specificity and sensitivity in both the original and validation cohorts. A further reported finding was that TCR beta sequences accurately predicted the HLA-A and HLA-B alleles for most subjects in the first cohort. Several of the top co-occurrence clusters appeared to be linked to parvovirus B19, influenza, CMV and Epstein-Barr virus, according to a later analysis. Compared with the approximately 720-donor mean, donors in an Asian-associated ancestry cluster had fewer N-insertions in productive TCRs, according to a later genetic analysis. At a false discovery rate of 0.05, a later analysis linked around 17,000 TCR beta sequences to specific HLA alleles. HLA typing was unavailable for some donors at each locus, so association tests used only the typed subset.

Relative to germline, V is 0 bases shorter and J is 2 bases shorter, with 8 bases between their ends. The CDR3 measures 14 amino acids from cysteine to phenylalanine. Only the CDR3 DNA stays, 42 bases, in frame from base 1. According to the germline V gene, CDR1 reads KGHSH and CDR2 reads LQKENI. The chain employs TRBV18 and TRBJ2-7; the D gene is perhaps TRBD2, from 6 matching bases. This TCR came from a woman between 40 and 55 years old in good health and CMV-seropositive. Specimen: PBMCs. Read as DNA, the sequence is TGTGCCAGCTCACCACCGGGCGGGGCCTACGAGCAGTACTTC. It translates to CASSPPGGAYEQYF.